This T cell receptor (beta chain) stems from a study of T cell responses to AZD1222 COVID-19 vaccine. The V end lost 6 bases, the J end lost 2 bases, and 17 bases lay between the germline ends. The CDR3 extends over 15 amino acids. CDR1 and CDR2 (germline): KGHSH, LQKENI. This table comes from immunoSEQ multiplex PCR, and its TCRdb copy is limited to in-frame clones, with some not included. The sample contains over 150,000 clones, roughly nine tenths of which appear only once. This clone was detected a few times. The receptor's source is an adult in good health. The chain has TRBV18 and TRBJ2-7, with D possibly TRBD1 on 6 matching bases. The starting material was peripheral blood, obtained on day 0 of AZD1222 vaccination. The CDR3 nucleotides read TGTGCCAGCTCCCGCGGACAGCAAAGAACCTACGAGCAGTACTTC. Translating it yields CASSRGQQRTYEQYF.